This TCR beta chain is drawn from a study of blood T cell repertoires in COVID-19. Study in general: The study drew acute and convalescent COVID-19 samples from the United States, Italy and Spain.

The germline gives CDR1 KGHDR, CDR2 SFDVKD. V lost 0 bases and J lost 8, with 12 bases in between. The CDR3 sequence is 14 residues long. TCRdb keeps only in-frame clones here, not all; method: immunoSEQ multiplex PCR. The sample shows approximately 65,000 clones, about 86% of them seen only once. Material for sequencing was peripheral blood. The origin of this receptor is a man aged 45-65 years with acute or convalescent COVID-19. V gene TRBV24-1 combines with J gene TRBJ1-1; D ambiguous. The CDR3 is CATSDLGSPTEAFF. CDR3 nucleotide sequence: TGTGCCACCAGTGATTTGGGGAGTCCCACAGAAGCTTTCTTT.